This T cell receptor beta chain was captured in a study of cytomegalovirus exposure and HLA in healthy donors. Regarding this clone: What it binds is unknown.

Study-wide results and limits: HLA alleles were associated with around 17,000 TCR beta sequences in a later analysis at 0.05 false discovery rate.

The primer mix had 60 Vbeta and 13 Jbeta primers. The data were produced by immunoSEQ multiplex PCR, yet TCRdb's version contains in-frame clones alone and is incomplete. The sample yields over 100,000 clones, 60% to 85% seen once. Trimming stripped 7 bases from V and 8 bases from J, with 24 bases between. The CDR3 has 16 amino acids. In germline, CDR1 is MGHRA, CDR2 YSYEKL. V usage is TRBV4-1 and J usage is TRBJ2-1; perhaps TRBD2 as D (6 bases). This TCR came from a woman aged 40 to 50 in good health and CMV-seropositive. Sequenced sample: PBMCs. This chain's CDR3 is CASIPTSSALIDEQFF. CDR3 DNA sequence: TGCGCCAGCATCCCGACCTCTAGCGCTCTCATCGATGAGCAGTTCTTC.